The following is a T cell receptor (beta chain) sequence with its context. Its antigen is as yet unknown. These data come from a study of T cells after yellow fever vaccination. Study background: Any fraction with a low cell number was prepared using SMART-Seq v4 Ultra Low Input. Findings and limits, study-wide: The study re-detected most primary-vaccination clones after the booster (96% CD4, roughly 85% CD8).

From the 5' RACE reads, TCRdb called clonotypes with MiXCR, one entry per CDR3 protein. The data show approximately 550,000 distinct CDR3 sequences, with about 19% seen just once and around an eighth held by the top ten. This receptor was obtained from a man between 25 and 39 years old who received the YFV17D yellow fever vaccine. This sample comprised PBMCs, obtained 15 days after the yellow fever booster vaccination.

CDR3 bases: TGCAGTGCTAGTGATACCGGGGAGCTGTTTTTT. Protein: CSASDTGELFF. The rearrangement links TRBV20-1 to TRBJ2-2; D is unclear. Trimming removed 3 bases at V and 5 bases at J, with 4 bases between. Per the germline V gene, CDR1 is DFQATT and CDR2 is SNEGSKA (reference sequence). The CDR3 length is 11 residues.